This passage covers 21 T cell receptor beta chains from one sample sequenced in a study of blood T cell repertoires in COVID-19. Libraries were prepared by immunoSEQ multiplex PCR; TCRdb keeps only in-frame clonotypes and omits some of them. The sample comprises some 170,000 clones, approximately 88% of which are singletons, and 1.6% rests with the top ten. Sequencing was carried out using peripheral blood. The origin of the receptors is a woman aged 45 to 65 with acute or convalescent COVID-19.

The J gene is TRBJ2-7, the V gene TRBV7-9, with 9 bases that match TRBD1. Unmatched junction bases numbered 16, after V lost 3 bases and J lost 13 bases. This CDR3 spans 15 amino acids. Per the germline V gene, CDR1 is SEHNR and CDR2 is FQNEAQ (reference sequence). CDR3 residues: CASSFLRDRAKGLYF. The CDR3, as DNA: TGTGCCAGCAGCTTCCTCCGGGACAGGGCCAAGGGGTTATACTTC. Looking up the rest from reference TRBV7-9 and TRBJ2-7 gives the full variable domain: DTGVSQNPRHKITKRGQNVTFRCDPISEHNRLYWYRQTLGQGPEFLTYFQNEAQLEKSRLLSDRFSAERPKGSFSTLEIQRTEQGDSAMYLCASSFLRDRAKGLYFGPGTRLTVT.

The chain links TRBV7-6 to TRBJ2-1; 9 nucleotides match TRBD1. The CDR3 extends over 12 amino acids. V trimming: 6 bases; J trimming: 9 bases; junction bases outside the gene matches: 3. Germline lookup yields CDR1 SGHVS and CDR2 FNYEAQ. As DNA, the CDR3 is TGTGCCAGCAGGAGGACAGGGGCTGAGCAGTTCTTC. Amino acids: CASRRTGAEQFF.

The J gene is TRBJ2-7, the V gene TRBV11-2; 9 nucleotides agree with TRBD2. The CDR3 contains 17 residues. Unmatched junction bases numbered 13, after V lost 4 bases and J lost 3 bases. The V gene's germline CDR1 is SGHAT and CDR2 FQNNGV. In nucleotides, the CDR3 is TGTGCCAGCAGCTACCGACTTAGCGGGAGCCTCCGCTACGAGCAGTACTTC. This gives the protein CASSYRLSGSLRYEQYF.

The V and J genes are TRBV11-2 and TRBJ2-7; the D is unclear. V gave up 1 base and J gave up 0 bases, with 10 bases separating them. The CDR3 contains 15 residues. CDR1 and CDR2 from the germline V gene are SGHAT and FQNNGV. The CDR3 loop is CASSLVRQTSYEQYF. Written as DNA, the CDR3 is TGTGCCAGCAGCTTAGTGAGGCAGACCTCCTACGAGCAGTACTTC.

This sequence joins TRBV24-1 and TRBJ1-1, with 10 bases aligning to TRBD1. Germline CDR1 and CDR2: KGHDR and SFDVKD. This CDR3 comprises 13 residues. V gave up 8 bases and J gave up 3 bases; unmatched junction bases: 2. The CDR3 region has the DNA TGTGCCACCAAGGACAGGGGGGACACTGAAGCTTTCTTT. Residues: CATKDRGDTEAFF.

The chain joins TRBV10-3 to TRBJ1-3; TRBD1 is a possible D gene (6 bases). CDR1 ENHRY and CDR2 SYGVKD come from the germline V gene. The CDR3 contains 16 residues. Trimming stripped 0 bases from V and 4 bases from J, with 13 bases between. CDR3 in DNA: TGTGCCATCAGTGAGTCGTTACAGGGATCGGGAAACACCATATATTTT. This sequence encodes CAISESLQGSGNTIYF.

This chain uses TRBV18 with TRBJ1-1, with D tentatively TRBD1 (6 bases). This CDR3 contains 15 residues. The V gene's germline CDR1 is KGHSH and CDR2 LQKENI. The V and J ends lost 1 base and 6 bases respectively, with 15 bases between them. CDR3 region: CASSPRVQGKAEAFF. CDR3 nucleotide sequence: TGTGCCAGCTCACCACGAGTTCAGGGGAAGGCTGAAGCTTTCTTT. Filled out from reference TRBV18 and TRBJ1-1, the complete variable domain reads NAGVMQNPRHLVRRRGQEARLRCSPMKGHSHVYWYRQLPEEGLKFMVYLQKENIIDESGMPKERFSAEFPKEGPSILRIQQVVRGDSAAYFCASSPRVQGKAEAFFGQGTRLTVV.

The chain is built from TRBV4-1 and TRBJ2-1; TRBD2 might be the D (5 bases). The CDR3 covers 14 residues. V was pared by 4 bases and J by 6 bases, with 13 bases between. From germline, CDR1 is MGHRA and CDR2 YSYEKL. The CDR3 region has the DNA TGCGCCAGCAGCCCCGGGGTAGCAGCCAATGAGCAGTTCTTC. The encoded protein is CASSPGVAANEQFF.

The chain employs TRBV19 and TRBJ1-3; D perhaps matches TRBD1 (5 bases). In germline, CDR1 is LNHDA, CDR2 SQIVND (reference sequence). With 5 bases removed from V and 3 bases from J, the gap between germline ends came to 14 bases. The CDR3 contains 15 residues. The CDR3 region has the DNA TGTGCCAGTAGTTCGGGGACTAATGTTGGAAACACCATATATTTT. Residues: CASSSGTNVGNTIYF.

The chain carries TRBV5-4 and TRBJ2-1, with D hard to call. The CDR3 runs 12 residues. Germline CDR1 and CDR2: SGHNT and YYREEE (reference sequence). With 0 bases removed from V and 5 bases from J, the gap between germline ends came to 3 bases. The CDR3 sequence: CASSLGHNEQFF. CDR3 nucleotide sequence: TGTGCCAGCAGCTTGGGGCACAATGAGCAGTTCTTC.

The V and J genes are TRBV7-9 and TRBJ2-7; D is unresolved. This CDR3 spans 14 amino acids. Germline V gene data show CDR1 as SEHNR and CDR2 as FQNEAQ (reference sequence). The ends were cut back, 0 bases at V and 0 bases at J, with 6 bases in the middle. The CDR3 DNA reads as TGTGCCAGCAGCTTAGCCCTAAGCTCCTACGAGCAGTACTTC. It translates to CASSLALSSYEQYF.

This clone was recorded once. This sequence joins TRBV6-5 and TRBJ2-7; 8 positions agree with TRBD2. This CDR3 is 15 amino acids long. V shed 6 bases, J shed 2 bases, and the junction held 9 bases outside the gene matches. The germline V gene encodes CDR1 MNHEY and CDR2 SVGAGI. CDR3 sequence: CASSYSGGYTYEQYF. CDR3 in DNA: TGTGCCAGCAGCTACAGCGGGGGCTATACCTACGAGCAGTACTTC.

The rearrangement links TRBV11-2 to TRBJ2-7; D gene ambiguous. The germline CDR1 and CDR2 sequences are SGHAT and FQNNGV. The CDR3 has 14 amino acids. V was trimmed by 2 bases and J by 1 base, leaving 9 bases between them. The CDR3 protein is CASSLLFGSYEQYF. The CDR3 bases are TGTGCCAGCAGCTTACTGTTCGGGTCCTACGAGCAGTACTTC.

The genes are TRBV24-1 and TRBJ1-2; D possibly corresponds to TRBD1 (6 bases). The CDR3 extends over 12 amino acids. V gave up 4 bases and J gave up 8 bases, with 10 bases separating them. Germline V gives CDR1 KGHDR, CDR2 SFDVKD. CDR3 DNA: TGTGCCACCAGTGAACAGGGTCGAGGCTACACCTTC. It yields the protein CATSEQGRGYTF.

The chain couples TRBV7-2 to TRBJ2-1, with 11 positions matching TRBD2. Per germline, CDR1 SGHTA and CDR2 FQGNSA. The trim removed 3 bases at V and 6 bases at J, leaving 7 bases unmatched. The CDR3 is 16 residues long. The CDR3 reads CASSFFSGREGNEQFF. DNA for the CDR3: TGTGCCAGCAGCTTTTTTAGCGGGAGGGAGGGCAATGAGCAGTTCTTC.

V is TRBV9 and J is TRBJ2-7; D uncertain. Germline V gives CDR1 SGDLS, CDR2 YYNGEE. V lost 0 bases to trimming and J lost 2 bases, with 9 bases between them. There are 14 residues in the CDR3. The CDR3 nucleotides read TGTGCCAGCAGCGTAGGAGCTGATCCCTACGAGCAGTACTTC. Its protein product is CASSVGADPYEQYF.

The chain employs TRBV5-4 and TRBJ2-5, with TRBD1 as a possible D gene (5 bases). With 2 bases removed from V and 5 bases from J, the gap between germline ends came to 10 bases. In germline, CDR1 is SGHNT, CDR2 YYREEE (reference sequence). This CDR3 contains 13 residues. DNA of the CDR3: TGTGCCAGCAGCTTATCAGGGTCGGAGACCCAGTACTTC. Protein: CASSLSGSETQYF.

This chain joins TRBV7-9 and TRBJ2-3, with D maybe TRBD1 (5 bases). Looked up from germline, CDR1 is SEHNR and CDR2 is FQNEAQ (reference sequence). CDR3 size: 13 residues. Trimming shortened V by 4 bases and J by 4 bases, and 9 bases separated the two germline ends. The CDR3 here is CASSYGAADTQYF. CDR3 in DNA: TGTGCCAGCAGCTATGGGGCTGCAGATACGCAGTATTTT.

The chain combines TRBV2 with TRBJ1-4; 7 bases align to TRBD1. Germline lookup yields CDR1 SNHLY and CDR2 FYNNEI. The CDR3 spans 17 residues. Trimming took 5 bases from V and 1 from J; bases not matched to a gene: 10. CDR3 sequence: CASSIQGRIKTNEKLFF. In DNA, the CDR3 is TGTGCCAGCAGTATACAGGGGAGGATTAAAACTAATGAAAAACTGTTTTTT.

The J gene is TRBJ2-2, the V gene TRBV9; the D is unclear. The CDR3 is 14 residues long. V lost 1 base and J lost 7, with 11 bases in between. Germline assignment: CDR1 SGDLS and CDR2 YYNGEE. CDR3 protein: CASSVSFASGELFF. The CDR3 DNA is TGTGCCAGCAGCGTATCCTTCGCGAGCGGGGAGCTGTTTTTT.

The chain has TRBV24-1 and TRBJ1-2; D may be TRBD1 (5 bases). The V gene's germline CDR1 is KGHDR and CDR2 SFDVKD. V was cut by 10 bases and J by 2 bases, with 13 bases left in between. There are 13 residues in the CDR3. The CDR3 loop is CATSDKYNYGYTF. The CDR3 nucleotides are TGTGCCACGTCGGACAAATACAACTATGGCTACACCTTC.